The rows below give T cell receptor beta chains drawn from one sample of a study of blood T cell repertoires in COVID-19. Profiled with immunoSEQ multiplex PCR; TCRdb holds only in-frame clones, not every one. The sample consists of roughly 120,000 clones, about 93% of them appearing once. The sequenced sample consisted of peripheral blood. These receptors originate from a man in his forties or fifties with COVID-19, enrolled during active disease. CDR3s include the opening cysteine and the closing phenylalanine or tryptophan. The D gene is left open where the match is weak. Some rows have no size entry. The others give once, few or many, or a class for an expanded clone.

>13|TRBV30|TRBJ1-2|-|-
CAWSAGTLYGYTF
TGTGCCTGGAGTGCAGGGACACTCTATGGCTACACCTTC
>14|TRBV4-3|TRBJ1-4|TRBD1|-
CASSQGQGSEKLFF
TGCGCCAGCAGCCAAGGACAGGGAAGCGAAAAACTGTTTTTT
>15|TRBV7-8|TRBJ2-3|-|-
CASSFGGASTDTQYF
TGTGCCAGCAGCTTCGGCGGGGCTAGCACAGATACGCAGTATTTT
>13|TRBV6-5|TRBJ2-2|-|-
CASSSPNTGELFF
TGTGCCAGCAGTTCTCCTAACACCGGGGAGCTGTTTTTT
>15|TRBV9|TRBJ2-5|-|-
CASSPQDSEAETQYF
TGTGCCAGCAGCCCTCAGGACAGCGAGGCAGAGACCCAGTACTTC
>14|TRBV7-2|TRBJ2-6|-|once
CASSPLAGANVLTF
TGTGCCAGCAGCCCTCTTGCTGGGGCCAACGTCCTGACTTTC
>14|TRBV6-5|TRBJ2-3|TRBD2|-
CASSYGTSRDTQYF
TGTGCCAGCAGTTACGGGACTAGTAGAGATACGCAGTATTTT
>14|TRBV5-6|TRBJ1-5|TRBD1|-
CASSLGQGIQPQHF
TGTGCCAGCAGCCTGGGACAGGGAATTCAGCCCCAGCATTTT
>12|TRBV7-9|TRBJ2-5|-|-
CASSQIGGTQYF
TGTGCCAGCAGCCAAATCGGCGGGACCCAGTACTTC
>15|TRBV6-6|TRBJ1-5|-|-
CASSYSGVSNQPQHF
TGTGCCAGCAGTTATTCAGGGGTTAGCAATCAGCCCCAGCATTTT
>12|TRBV20-1|TRBJ2-7|-|-
CSASREVYEQYF
TGCAGTGCTAGTAGGGAGGTCTACGAGCAGTACTTC
>14|TRBV5-1|TRBJ2-3|-|-
CASLKGDITDTQYF
TGCGCCAGCCTGAAAGGGGATATTACAGATACGCAGTATTTT
>14|TRBV5-1|TRBJ2-5|-|-
CASSPQGYQETQYF
TGCGCCAGCAGCCCACAGGGTTACCAAGAGACCCAGTACTTC
>13|TRBV7-8|TRBJ1-4|TRBD1|-
CASSSTGREKLFF
TGTGCCAGCAGCTCGACAGGGAGGGAAAAACTGTTTTTT
>14|TRBV19|TRBJ1-2|-|-
CASAGQDTQYGYTF
TGTGCCAGCGCTGGGCAGGATACTCAGTATGGCTACACCTTC
>15|TRBV20-1|TRBJ2-5|TRBD1|-
CSASPGQGYQETQYF
TGCAGTGCTAGTCCTGGACAGGGGTACCAAGAGACCCAGTACTTC
>16|TRBV5-6|TRBJ1-3|-|-
CASSSNTGRSGNTIYF
TGTGCCAGCAGCTCAAATACAGGCAGATCTGGAAACACCATATATTTT
>14|TRBV10-2|TRBJ2-3|-|-
CASSPSGPTDTQYF
TGCGCCAGCAGTCCGAGCGGCCCCACAGATACGCAGTATTTT
>15|TRBV6-5|TRBJ2-7|TRBD1|-
CASSPGQGAPYEQYF
TGTGCCAGCAGCCCCGGACAGGGGGCCCCCTACGAGCAGTACTTC
>15|TRBV3-1/TRBV3-2|TRBJ1-1|-|-
CASSARGGEGTEAFF
TGTGCCAGCAGCGCAAGGGGGGGTGAGGGCACTGAAGCTTTCTTT
>16|TRBV5-8|TRBJ2-3|TRBD1|-
CASGFRDRGGTDTQYF
TGTGCCAGCGGTTTTAGAGACAGGGGAGGTACAGATACGCAGTATTTT